These 26 T cell receptor beta chains came from one sample sequenced in a study of CD8 T cells in Susac syndrome. Reverse transcription of roughly 0.5 to 1 ug RNA was carried out with random hexamers. MiXCR was run by TCRdb on the immunoSEQ multiplex PCR reads, yielding one entry per CDR3 protein. The table lists some 1,500 distinct CDR3 sequences, roughly 70% of them singletons. The definition of memory subsets for TEMRA sorting was based on CD27 and CD45RA staining. Material: CD8+ TEMRA cells from PBMCs. Subset reported: FACS-sorted terminally differentiated effector memory CD8+ T cells re-expressing CD45RA (CD8+ TEMRA). The receptors were gathered from a human donor with Susac syndrome.

The J gene is TRBJ1-2, the V gene TRBV4-1; perhaps TRBD1 as D (5 bases). CDR3 length equals 16 residues. CDR1 MGHRA and CDR2 YSYEKL come from the germline V gene. V lost 0 bases and J 4 bases, leaving 15 bases between the germline ends. The CDR3 bases are TGCGCCAGCAGCCAAGAAGGACCGGGGGGGATCTATGGCTACACCTTC. Its protein product is CASSQEGPGGIYGYTF.

The V gene is TRBV14, the J gene TRBJ2-6; D uncertain. This CDR3 contains 18 residues. Germline V gene sequence: CDR1 SGHDN, CDR2 FVKESK. V lost 4 bases and J 1 base, leaving 17 bases between the germline ends. CDR3 in DNA: TGTGCCAGCAGCCTACGAAATCCCTTCGTGTCTGGGGCCAACGTCCTGACTTTC. Protein product: CASSLRNPFVSGANVLTF.

With regard to this clonotype: One junction end does not reproduce the germline sequence, and a read error may be involved. The rearrangement uses TRBV12-3 or TRBV12-4 and TRBJ2-2; possibly TRBD2 for D (5 bases). The CDR3 is 12 residues long. The CDR3 is CASIKNTGDLFF. DNA for the CDR3: TGTGCCAGCATTAAGAACACCGGGGATCTGTTTTTT.

With regard to this clonotype: One end of the junction is discordant with germline, which a read error may explain. The rearrangement links TRBV12-3 or TRBV12-4 to TRBJ2-1, with D possibly matching TRBD2 (5 bases). The CDR3 is made up of 15 amino acids. This chain's CDR3 is CASSVATSSYNEQFF. The CDR3 DNA reads as TGTGCCAGCAGTGTAGCTACTAGCTCCTACAATGAGCAGTTCTTC.

The gene calls are TRBV18 and TRBJ2-7; D is perhaps TRBD1 (6 bases). This CDR3 contains 15 residues. Trimming removed 3 bases at V and 5 bases at J, with 17 bases between. Germline-derived CDR1 and CDR2 are KGHSH and LQKENI. The CDR3 loop is CASSPRQVSVDEQYF. The CDR3 DNA sequence: TGTGCCAGCTCACCGAGACAGGTGAGCGTGGACGAGCAGTACTTC.

J is TRBJ1-4 and V is TRBV6-2 or TRBV6-3, with 8 bases fitting TRBD1. From germline, CDR1 is MNHEY and CDR2 SVGEGT. V lost 2 bases and J lost 7; bases outside the gene matches: 3. The CDR3 extends over 14 amino acids. The CDR3 loop is CASSYGTGVEKLFF. CDR3 DNA: TGTGCCAGCAGTTACGGGACAGGAGTTGAAAAACTGTTTTTT.

Regarding this clonotype: At one of its ends the junction is not consistent with the germline gene, which may arise from a read error. This chain links TRBV29-1 with TRBJ1-3, with D perhaps TRBD1 (6 bases). The germline gives CDR1 SQVTM, CDR2 ANQGSEA. The CDR3 covers 14 residues. The CDR3 coding sequence is TGCAGCGTGGTCATTCAGGGGTCCGGAAGCACCATATATTTT. Translation gives CSVVIQGSGSTIYF.

The chain is built from TRBV4-3 and TRBJ1-1, with D maybe TRBD1 (6 bases). Germline CDR1 LGHNA, CDR2 YSLEER. Between the trimmed V and J ends, which lost 4 bases and 5 bases, there was a span of 14 bases. The CDR3 covers 14 residues. CDR3 nucleotide sequence: TGCGCCAGCAGCCCCGATTTGCAGGGGACTGAAGCTTTCTTT. This translates into CASSPDLQGTEAFF.

Only one count was recorded for this clonotype. The rearrangement uses TRBV30 and TRBJ2-6; no definite D call. CDR3 length equals 14 residues. V lost 3 bases and J 4 bases, leaving 10 bases between the germline ends. From germline, CDR1 is GTSNPN and CDR2 SVGIG (reference sequence). The CDR3 loop is CAWSASLGANVLTF. CDR3 nucleotides: TGTGCCTGGAGCGCCAGCCTGGGGGCCAACGTCCTGACTTTC.

This clonotype was counted once. A read error may produce the germline difference seen at one junction end. V gene TRBV5-6 combines with J gene TRBJ2-2, with D perhaps given as TRBD1 or TRBD2 (5 bases each). Germline V gene lookup returns CDR1 SGHDT and CDR2 YYEEEE. This CDR3 spans 16 amino acids. CDR3 coding DNA: TGTGCCCGCAGCTTGGGGGTAATGCCGAACACCGGGGAGCTTTTTTTT. Its translation is CARSLGVMPNTGELFF.

V is TRBV7-3 and J is TRBJ2-1; D is uncertain. Germline V gene sequence: CDR1 SGHTA, CDR2 FQGTGA. The ends were cut back, 2 bases at V and 2 bases at J, with 13 bases in the middle. CDR3 size: 16 residues. The CDR3 bases are TGTGCCAGCAGCTTAGACCCCATCCTACCCTACAATGAGCAGTTCTTC. Its protein is CASSLDPILPYNEQFF. Using reference TRBV7-3 and TRBJ2-1 for the parts outside the CDR3, the full variable domain is GAGVSQTPSNKVTEKGKYVELRCDPISGHTALYWYRQSLGQGPEFLIYFQGTGAADDSGLPNDRFFAVRPEGSVSTLKIQRTERGDSAVYLCASSLDPILPYNEQFFGPGTRLTVL.

V gene TRBV30 combines with J gene TRBJ1-1, with D perhaps TRBD1 (6 bases). V lost 3 bases, J lost 0 bases, and 14 bases lay in between. This CDR3 has 15 amino acids. Looked up from germline, CDR1 is GTSNPN and CDR2 is SVGIG (reference sequence). The CDR3 is CAWSLGQTMNTEAFF. The CDR3 nucleotides are TGTGCCTGGAGCCTTGGACAGACGATGAACACTGAAGCTTTCTTT.

The chain joins TRBV10-1 to TRBJ2-3; 9 bases agree with TRBD2. CDR3 length equals 14 residues. The junction had 5 bases not matched to a gene; V was cut back by 6 bases and J by 4 bases. Per germline, CDR1 WNHNN and CDR2 SYGVQD (reference sequence). In nucleotides, the CDR3 is TGCGCCAGCAGCGAACGGACTAGCGCAGATACGCAGTATTTT. This codes for CASSERTSADTQYF.

The J gene is TRBJ2-7, the V gene TRBV30; 11 bases line up with TRBD1. The junction had 23 bases not matched to a gene; V was cut back by 1 base and J by 3 bases. CDR1 is GTSNPN, CDR2 SVGIG, per germline (reference sequence). The CDR3 loop spans 21 amino acids. The CDR3 loop is CAWSARPRDRGWLWGHYEQYF. The CDR3 DNA reads as TGTGCCTGGAGTGCCCGACCCCGGGACAGGGGGTGGCTGTGGGGGCACTACGAGCAGTACTTC.

V and J are TRBV10-3 and TRBJ1-4; D possibly corresponds to TRBD1 (6 bases). Germline lookup yields CDR1 ENHRY and CDR2 SYGVKD. CDR3 length: 15 amino acids. The V end was cut by 0 bases, the J end by 8 bases, with 13 bases between. CDR3 protein: CAISESNRVFEKLFF. CDR3 nucleotide sequence: TGTGCCATCAGTGAGTCGAACAGGGTTTTCGAAAAACTGTTTTTT.

The rearrangement links TRBV27 to TRBJ1-1; TRBD1 might be the D (5 bases). V dropped 3 bases and J dropped 2 bases, with 7 bases sitting between them. This CDR3 has 13 amino acids. Germline values: CDR1 MNHEY, CDR2 SMNVEV (reference sequence). The CDR3 loop is CASSLGENTEAFF. The CDR3 DNA reads TGTGCCAGCAGTTTGGGGGAAAACACTGAAGCTTTCTTT.

The rearrangement joins TRBV20-1 to TRBJ2-5; a weak D match, TRBD2 (5 bases). V was pared by 6 bases and J by 4 bases, with 24 bases between. CDR1 is DFQATT and CDR2 is SNEGSKA in the germline V gene (reference sequence). The CDR3 runs 16 residues. DNA of the CDR3: TGCAGTGCCCCCCGGGGAGAGCGGCGGTTAGGAGAGACCCAGTACTTC. Translating gives CSAPRGERRLGETQYF.

This clonotype was seen only a few times. This chain joins TRBV4-3 and TRBJ1-1; D remains unclear. V was trimmed by 4 bases and J by 2 bases, leaving 8 bases between them. CDR3 length: 13 amino acids. Germline V gene sequence: CDR1 LGHNA, CDR2 YSLEER. CDR3: CASSPSINTEAFF. DNA of the CDR3: TGCGCCAGCAGCCCCTCCATTAACACTGAAGCTTTCTTT.

The chain uses TRBV7-9 and TRBJ2-7; D might be TRBD1 or TRBD2, each matching 5 bases. Germline V lookup: CDR1 SEHNR, CDR2 FQNEAQ (reference sequence). V was pared by 4 bases and J by 5 bases, with 15 bases between. The length of the CDR3 is 14 residues. CDR3 in DNA: TGTGCCAGCAGCTGGGACCCCATCCCGGACGAGCAGTACTTC. As protein: CASSWDPIPDEQYF.

In its sample, this clonotype ranks as large. V gene TRBV7-9 combines with J gene TRBJ1-1, with a possible D match to TRBD1 (5 bases). This CDR3 has 14 amino acids. CDR1 and CDR2 from the germline V gene are SEHNR and FQNEAQ (reference sequence). V lost 3 bases and J lost 4, with 12 bases in between. The CDR3, as DNA: TGTGCCAGCAGCTTGCAGGGATGGGTCACTGAAGCTTTCTTT. This translates into CASSLQGWVTEAFF.

This clonotype is labeled as large. The chain couples TRBV4-3 to TRBJ1-1, with D maybe TRBD1 (6 bases). This CDR3 comprises 19 residues. In germline, CDR1 is LGHNA, CDR2 YSLEER. V was cut by 0 bases and J by 3 bases, with 23 bases left in between. Written as DNA, the CDR3 is TGCGCCAGCAGCCAAGACTTGGAACAGGGAAGGTTTGCGGACACTGAAGCTTTCTTT. As protein: CASSQDLEQGRFADTEAFF.

The chain carries TRBV19 and TRBJ1-5, with D maybe TRBD1 (5 bases). V was pared by 11 bases and J by 10 bases, with 18 bases between. CDR3 length equals 12 residues. CDR1 is LNHDA, CDR2 SQIVND, per germline (reference sequence). CDR3 nucleotide sequence: TGTGCCTGTTGTATCGGGGACCCCCCCCAGCATTTT. Translation: CACCIGDPPQHF.

The chain combines TRBV30 with TRBJ2-4; D is possibly TRBD2 (5 bases). The germline gives CDR1 GTSNPN, CDR2 SVGIG (reference sequence). CDR3 length: 15 residues. V was cut by 7 bases and J by 0 bases, with 16 bases left in between. CDR3 sequence: CALVISDLAKNIQYF. Written as DNA, the CDR3 is TGTGCCTTGGTAATTAGCGATCTAGCCAAAAACATTCAGTACTTC.

The V and J genes are TRBV24-1 and TRBJ2-4; either TRBD1 or TRBD2 may supply D (5 bases each). This CDR3 has 17 residues. CDR1 is KGHDR, CDR2 SFDVKD, per germline. Trimming removed 3 bases from V and 9 bases from J, with 23 bases in between. The CDR3 DNA reads as TGTGCCACCAGTGATGGATTAAACGGGGCAGGGTTAATCATTCAGTACTTC. It yields the protein CATSDGLNGAGLIIQYF.

Comment on this clonotype: The junction shows a germline mismatch at one end, possibly a read error. This chain joins TRBV28 and TRBJ2-1; perhaps TRBD2 as D (5 bases). This CDR3 has 13 residues. The germline gives CDR1 MDHEN, CDR2 SYDVKM. CDR3 sequence (DNA): TGTGCCAGCAGTCCCCTGGACTCGAACAATGAGCAGTTC. Its protein is CASSPLDSNNEQF.

Concerning this clonotype itself: The CDR3 does not close with the conserved phenylalanine or tryptophan, likely indicating a read error. The limits of the CDR3 on the DNA are not certain, so only TCRdb's listed CDR3 is given. The chain is built from TRBV12-3 or TRBV12-4 and TRBJ2-5; no check of the table's D call, TRBD1, against the DNA was made. The CDR3 comprises 15 residues, both ends counted. The CDR3 loop is CASSFIGTGEETQCL.